This T cell receptor beta chain was obtained from a study of identifying expanded T cells in peripheral blood (dated by TCRdb to between 2019 and 2020). Study-wide context: Technical replicates were generated by sequencing separate aliquots of the same genomic DNA pool, with four replicates compared pairwise.

Remarks on this clone: Its recognized antigen is unknown. No much larger clone exists at a distance of one base, and base qualities are not known.

What the authors observed across the whole study: For all healthy donors, the variance in clone template counts between approximately 2-week samples rose significantly as total template count increased. Across all healthy-donor time intervals, the beta-binomial model significantly lowered both the number of clones called differentially abundant and the false-positive rate. The authors expected biological variance in healthy repertoires might increase further over much longer intervals such as months to years. Between technical replicates the binomial model flagged about 1.2 differentially abundant clones, whereas over about 2 weeks the binomial model flagged about 15 and over approximately 4 weeks roughly 20.

During the collection period, no immune events, such as infections, were documented for the healthy donors. Time-dependent variance in a beta-binomial model of T-cell clone differential abundance was calibrated using healthy-donor blood repertoires as a training cohort. There were around ten healthy donors in the training cohort, of whom 3 were female and 7 were male. On average the donors were 43 years old, and their ages spanned roughly 29 to 70 years. Obtained from a commercial supplier, whole blood was collected from each healthy donor at three time points set around two weeks apart. Genomic DNA was extracted from unsorted whole blood for immunosequencing. Between the V and J ends, shortened by 5 bases and 3 bases respectively, the junction contains 17 bases. The CDR3 contains 15 residues, cysteine and phenylalanine counted. Only the CDR3 part of the read is kept: 45 bases, read in frame from the first base. The germline V gene specifies SGHAT as CDR1 and FQNNGV as CDR2.

TCRbeta CDR3 regions were profiled by bias-controlled multiplex PCR amplification of genomic DNA with the immunoSEQ Assay. The published analysis was carried out like this. The absolute abundance of each unique TCRbeta CDR3 region was quantified after sequences were collapsed and filtered. Differential abundance was tested with a binomial (Fisher-equivalent) model and with a beta-binomial model adding time-dependent variance fitted from healthy donors. Any clone with fewer than 5 combined templates was excluded, and a clone was called differentially abundant if its Benjamini-Hochberg FDR was below 0.01. In the beta-binomial model, variance was expressed as a function of the total template count across the two samples, in the form v = (b*log(k)+a)^2. The table was pulled from immuneACCESS by TCRdb, which kept in-frame rearrangements only. Such tables lose some clones; where checked, under half of the loss comes from unresolved V genes, and the rest has no known cause. For V, J and clone size, that table is used; D and trimming come from the DNA. This sample is represented by about 100,000 clones; 80% to 90% of them were singletons. The biggest ten clones account for 5.5% of the sample.

This receptor was taken from a person aged 18 to 69 in good health. The sequence is built from TRBV11-2 and TRBJ2-7; the D segment could be TRBD1, given 5 matching bases. The sample taken for sequencing was blood. The CDR3 has the sequence CASSPQGWSHYEQYF. The DNA sequence is as follows: TGTGCCAGCAGCCCCCAGGGTTGGTCGCACTACGAGCAGTACTTC.